Each of the 20 T cell receptor beta chains below was sequenced from the same sample in a study of blood T cell repertoires in COVID-19. TCRdb's copy holds only in-frame clones and misses some; the assay was immunoSEQ multiplex PCR. The sample lists 280,000 or so clones; 85% to 90% were seen once. Material for sequencing was PBMCs or T cells enriched from blood (not recorded which). All receptors come from a woman aged 45-65 years who had been exposed to COVID-19.

The rearrangement uses TRBV4-1 and TRBJ2-7; tentative D call: TRBD1 (6 bases). Germline values: CDR1 MGHRA, CDR2 YSYEKL. The V end lost 2 bases, the J end lost 2 bases, and 19 bases lay between the germline ends. The CDR3 runs 17 residues. CDR3 sequence reads: CASSQFAGTKLTYEQYF. The CDR3 nucleotides are TGCGCCAGCAGCCAATTTGCAGGGACAAAACTAACCTACGAGCAGTACTTC.

The J gene is TRBJ1-5, the V gene TRBV5-1; D not resolved. Germline CDR1 SGHRS, CDR2 YFSETQ. This CDR3 is 15 amino acids long. Trimming left V 0 bases short and J 4 bases short, with 11 bases between. DNA of the CDR3: TGCGCCAGCAGCTTGGATGGGCAGCCAAATCAGCCCCAGCATTTT. It codes for CASSLDGQPNQPQHF.

The chain is built from TRBV3-1 (or the pseudogene TRBV3-2) and TRBJ2-2; D is perhaps TRBD1 (6 bases). The CDR3 sequence is 16 residues long. CDR1 is LGHDT and CDR2 is YNNKEL in the germline V gene (reference sequence). Trimming pared 1 base from V and 2 bases from J, leaving 11 bases between. In DNA form, the CDR3 reads TGTGCCAGCAGCCAAGTAGGGGGACAAAACACCGGGGAGCTGTTTTTT. Translated: CASSQVGGQNTGELFF.

V gene TRBV29-1 combines with J gene TRBJ2-7, with 8 positions matching TRBD2. Germline lookup yields CDR1 SQVTM and CDR2 ANQGSEA. CDR3 length: 14 amino acids. The V gene end was trimmed by 6 bases and the J gene end by 3 bases; junction bases not matched to a gene: 10. This CDR3 is CSVTERGPVYEQYF. DNA for the CDR3: TGCAGCGTGACTGAGCGGGGGCCTGTCTACGAGCAGTACTTC.

The V and J genes are TRBV30 and TRBJ2-5; D might be TRBD1 (6 bases). Looked up from germline, CDR1 is GTSNPN and CDR2 is SVGIG (reference sequence). The germline V and J ends were trimmed by 5 bases and 4 bases, with 11 bases remaining between them. This CDR3 comprises 12 residues. The CDR3 sequence is CAWETGTETQYF. In DNA form, the CDR3 reads TGTGCCTGGGAAACAGGGACAGAGACCCAGTACTTC.

The chain has TRBV3-1 (or the pseudogene TRBV3-2) and TRBJ2-4, with D possibly TRBD2 on 7 matching bases. CDR1 is LGHDT, CDR2 YNNKEL, per germline (reference sequence). The V end lost 0 bases, the J end lost 0 bases, and 15 bases lay between the germline ends. The CDR3 has 18 residues. The CDR3: CASSQDMGGQLAKNIQYF. In DNA form, the CDR3 reads TGTGCCAGCAGCCAAGATATGGGGGGGCAGCTAGCCAAAAACATTCAGTACTTC.

The chain is built from TRBV14 and TRBJ2-1; 10 nucleotides align to TRBD2. Trimming removed 5 bases from V and 1 base from J; junction bases left unmatched: 8. Per the germline V gene, CDR1 is SGHDN and CDR2 is FVKESK. CDR3 size: 17 residues. CDR3 loop: CASSEGGLAASYNEQFF. As DNA, the CDR3 is TGTGCCAGCAGCGAGGGAGGACTAGCGGCTTCCTACAATGAGCAGTTCTTC.

This sequence joins TRBV3-1 (or the pseudogene TRBV3-2) and TRBJ2-7; 12 bases fit TRBD2. The ends lost 4 bases at V and 2 bases at J; junction bases unmatched: 12. Germline V lookup: CDR1 LGHDT, CDR2 YNNKEL (reference sequence). The CDR3 contains 18 residues. CDR3 nucleotides: TGTGCCAGCAGCCGGAAATCTAGCGGGGGGGCCGGTACCTACGAGCAGTACTTC. It codes for CASSRKSSGGAGTYEQYF.

This sequence joins TRBV5-1 and TRBJ2-5; tentative D call: TRBD2 (6 bases). This CDR3 comprises 15 residues. CDR1 and CDR2 (germline): SGHRS, YFSETQ. V was clipped by 0 bases and J by 4 bases, with 13 bases between them. CDR3 loop: CASSLVPSATETQYF. The CDR3 DNA follows: TGCGCCAGCAGCTTGGTACCTAGCGCAACAGAGACCCAGTACTTC.

This chain connects TRBV30 to TRBJ1-2; D ambiguous. The CDR3 spans 12 residues. Trimming left V 4 bases short and J 1 base short, with 7 bases between. The germline gives CDR1 GTSNPN, CDR2 SVGIG (reference sequence). The CDR3 loop is CAWKIVNYGYTF. CDR3 nucleotides: TGTGCCTGGAAAATAGTTAACTATGGCTACACCTTC. Full variable domain (remainder filled in from reference TRBV30 and TRBJ1-2): SQTIHQWPATLVQPVGSPLSLECTVEGTSNPNLYWYRQAAGRGLQLLFYSVGIGQISSEVPQNLSASRPQDRQFILSSKKLLLSDSGFYLCAWKIVNYGYTFGSGTRLTVV.

V usage is TRBV5-1 and J usage is TRBJ1-2; 8 nucleotides align to TRBD1. V was clipped by 0 bases and J by 3 bases; unmatched bases: 4. The CDR3 sequence is 15 residues long. Germline CDR1 reads SGHRS; CDR2 reads YFSETQ. The DNA for the CDR3 is TGCGCCAGCAGCTTGGGACAGGGGCCAGACTATGGCTACACCTTC. This codes for CASSLGQGPDYGYTF.

This sequence joins TRBV28 and TRBJ1-3; 8 bases match TRBD1. The CDR3 is made up of 19 amino acids. Losses at the gene ends were 5 bases for V and 0 bases for J; bases not matched to a gene: 15. CDR1 and CDR2 from the germline V gene are MDHEN and SYDVKM. The CDR3 spells CASSPLGSAGGSSGNTIYF. As DNA, the CDR3 is TGTGCCAGCAGTCCCCTCGGATCGGCAGGGGGCTCCTCTGGAAACACCATATATTTT.

The chain couples TRBV10-2 to TRBJ1-1, with D maybe TRBD1 (5 bases). The CDR3 length is 15 residues. Trimming removed 1 base from V and 6 bases from J, with 15 bases in between. Germline V lookup: CDR1 WSHSY, CDR2 SAAADI. The CDR3 sequence is CASSEWDLSGAEAFF. In DNA, the CDR3 is TGCGCCAGCAGTGAGTGGGACCTTTCGGGGGCTGAAGCTTTCTTT.

The chain links TRBV5-1 to TRBJ2-1, with TRBD2 matching over 7 bases. The CDR3 is 13 amino acids. The trim removed 5 bases at V and 9 bases at J, leaving 8 bases unmatched. Per germline, CDR1 SGHRS and CDR2 YFSETQ. In nucleotides, the CDR3 is TGCGCCAGCAGGTCGACTAGCTCAAGTGAGCAGTTCTTC. It is translated as CASRSTSSSEQFF.

The genes are TRBV6-5 and TRBJ2-1, with 9 bases aligning to TRBD2. Germline CDR1 MNHEY, CDR2 SVGAGI. The CDR3 spans 14 residues. With 8 bases clipped from V and 2 bases from J, the junction kept 4 bases outside the gene matches. The CDR3 nucleotides read TGTGCCAGCGGGGTAGCGGGGGCCTACAATGAGCAGTTCTTC. This gives the protein CASGVAGAYNEQFF.

The chain uses TRBV20-1 and TRBJ2-7; TRBD2 might be the D (5 bases). V lost 6 bases to trimming and J lost 7 bases, with 13 bases between them. Germline lookup yields CDR1 DFQATT and CDR2 SNEGSKA (reference sequence). CDR3 length: 11 residues. CDR3 nucleotide sequence: TGCAGTGCGAAGGGAGTCTTAGAGCAGTACTTC. As protein: CSAKGVLEQYF.

The chain joins TRBV28 to TRBJ1-5; 10 bases fit TRBD1. The CDR3 contains 14 residues. The V gene's germline CDR1 is MDHEN and CDR2 SYDVKM. V shed 7 bases, J shed 5 bases, and the junction held 5 bases outside the gene matches. The CDR3 sequence is CASTPGQGHQPQHF. DNA for the CDR3: TGTGCCAGCACGCCGGGACAGGGGCATCAGCCCCAGCATTTT.

CDR3 bases: TGTGCCTGGAGGACTAGCGGGGGGTACAATGAGCAGTTCTTC. It encodes CAWRTSGGYNEQFF. The J gene is TRBJ2-1, the V gene TRBV30; 13 nucleotides agree with TRBD2. J gave up 4 bases and V 3 bases, and 0 bases lay outside the gene matches. Germline V gene sequence: CDR1 GTSNPN, CDR2 SVGIG (reference sequence). This CDR3 comprises 14 residues. The full variable domain, rest sourced from reference TRBV30 and TRBJ2-1, is SQTIHQWPATLVQPVGSPLSLECTVEGTSNPNLYWYRQAAGRGLQLLFYSVGIGQISSEVPQNLSASRPQDRQFILSSKKLLLSDSGFYLCAWRTSGGYNEQFFGPGTRLTVL.

The CDR3: CASSRQGNYGYTF. The CDR3 DNA is TGTGCCAGCAGCCGACAGGGGAACTATGGCTACACCTTC. The chain couples TRBV6-5 to TRBJ1-2, with 8 bases identical to TRBD1. V was pared by 6 bases and J by 2 bases, with 2 bases of the junction left unmatched. The V gene's germline CDR1 is MNHEY and CDR2 SVGAGI. CDR3 length: 13 residues.

The chain combines TRBV5-6 with TRBJ1-2; 7 positions match TRBD1. CDR3 length equals 15 residues. Germline loops: CDR1 SGHDT, CDR2 YYEEEE. Trimming removed 4 bases from V and 2 bases from J; junction bases left unmatched: 8. CDR3 bases: TGTGCCAGCAGCCTCAACCGGGACAGCAACTATGGCTACACCTTC. Translated, it gives CASSLNRDSNYGYTF.